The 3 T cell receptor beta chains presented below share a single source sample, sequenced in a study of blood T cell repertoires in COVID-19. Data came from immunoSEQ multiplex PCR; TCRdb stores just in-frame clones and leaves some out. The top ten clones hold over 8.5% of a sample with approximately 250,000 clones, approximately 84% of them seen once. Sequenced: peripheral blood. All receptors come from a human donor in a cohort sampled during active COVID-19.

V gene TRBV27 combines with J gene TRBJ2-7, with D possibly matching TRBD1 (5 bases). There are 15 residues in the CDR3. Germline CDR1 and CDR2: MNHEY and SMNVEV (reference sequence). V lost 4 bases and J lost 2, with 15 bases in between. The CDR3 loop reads CASSSLGRVTYEQYF. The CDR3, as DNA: TGTGCCAGCAGTTCCCTGGGCAGGGTAACCTACGAGCAGTACTTC.

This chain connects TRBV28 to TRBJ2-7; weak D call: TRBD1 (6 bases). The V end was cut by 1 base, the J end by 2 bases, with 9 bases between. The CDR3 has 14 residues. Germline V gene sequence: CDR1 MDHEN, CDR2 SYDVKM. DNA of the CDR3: TGTGCCAGCAGTTTATCCCGACAGGCCTACGAGCAGTACTTC. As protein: CASSLSRQAYEQYF.

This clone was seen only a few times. CDR3 in amino acids: CASSYGRGQETQYF. CDR3 sequence (DNA): TGTGCCAGCAGCTATGGTAGGGGTCAAGAGACCCAGTACTTC. The chain recombines TRBV11-2 with TRBJ2-5, with D possibly matching TRBD1 (5 bases). CDR1 is SGHAT, CDR2 FQNNGV, per germline. Trimming removed 4 bases from V and 2 bases from J, with 11 bases in between. CDR3 size: 14 residues.